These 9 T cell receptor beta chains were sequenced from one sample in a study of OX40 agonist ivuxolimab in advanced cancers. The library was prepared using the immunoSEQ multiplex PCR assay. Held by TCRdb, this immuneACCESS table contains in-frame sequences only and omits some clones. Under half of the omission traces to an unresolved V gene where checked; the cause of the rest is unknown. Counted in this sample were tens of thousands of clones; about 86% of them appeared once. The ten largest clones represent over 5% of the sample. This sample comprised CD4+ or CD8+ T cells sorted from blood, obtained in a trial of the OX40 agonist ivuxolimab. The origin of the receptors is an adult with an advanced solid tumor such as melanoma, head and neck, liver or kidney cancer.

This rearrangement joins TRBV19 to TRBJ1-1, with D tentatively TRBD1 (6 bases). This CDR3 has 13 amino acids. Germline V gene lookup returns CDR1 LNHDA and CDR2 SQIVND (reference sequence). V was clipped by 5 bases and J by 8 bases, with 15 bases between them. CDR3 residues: CASSLDGGREAFF. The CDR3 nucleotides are TGTGCCAGTAGTCTCGATGGGGGCCGCGAAGCTTTCTTT.

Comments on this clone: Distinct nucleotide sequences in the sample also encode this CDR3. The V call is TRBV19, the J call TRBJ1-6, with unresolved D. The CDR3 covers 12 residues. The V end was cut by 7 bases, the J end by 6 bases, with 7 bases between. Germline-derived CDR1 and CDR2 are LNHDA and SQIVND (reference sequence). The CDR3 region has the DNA TGTGCCAGTAAAGACCTTAATTCACCCCTCCACTTT. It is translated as CASKDLNSPLHF.

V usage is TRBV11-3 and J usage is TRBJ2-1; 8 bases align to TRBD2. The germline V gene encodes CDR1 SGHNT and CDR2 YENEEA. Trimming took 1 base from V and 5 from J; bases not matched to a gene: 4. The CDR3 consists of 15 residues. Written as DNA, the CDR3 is TGTGCCAGCAGCTTAGGCGGGGGGCAGAACAATGAGCAGTTCTTC. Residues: CASSLGGGQNNEQFF.

The CDR3 DNA reads as TGTGCCAGCACCCCTGACATCATTACTAACACCGGGGAGCTGTTTTTT. As protein: CASTPDIITNTGELFF. This sequence joins TRBV13 and TRBJ2-2; D is unclear. Germline assignment: CDR1 PRHDT and CDR2 FYEKMQ (reference sequence). CDR3 length equals 16 residues. The germline V and J ends were trimmed by 7 bases and 2 bases, with 17 bases remaining between them.

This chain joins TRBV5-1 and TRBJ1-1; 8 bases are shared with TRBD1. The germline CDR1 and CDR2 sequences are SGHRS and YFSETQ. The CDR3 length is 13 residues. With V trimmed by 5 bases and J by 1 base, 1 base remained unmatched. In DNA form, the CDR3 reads TGCGCCAGCAGTGACAGGGGGAACACTGAAGCTTTCTTT. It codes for CASSDRGNTEAFF. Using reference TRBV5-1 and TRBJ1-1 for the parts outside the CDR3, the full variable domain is KAGVTQTPRYLIKTRGQQVTLSCSPISGHRSVSWYQQTPGQGLQFLFEYFSETQRNKGNFPGRFSGRQFSNSRSEMNVSTLELGDSALYLCASSDRGNTEAFFGQGTRLTVV.

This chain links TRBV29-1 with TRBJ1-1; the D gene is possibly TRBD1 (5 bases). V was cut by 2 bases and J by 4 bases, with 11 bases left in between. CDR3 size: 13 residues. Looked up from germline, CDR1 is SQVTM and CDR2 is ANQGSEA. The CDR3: CSVERGIGTEAFF. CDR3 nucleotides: TGCAGCGTTGAAAGGGGAATCGGCACTGAAGCTTTCTTT.

The CDR3 spells CAWRGLAGVTDTQYF. The CDR3 bases are TGTGCCTGGAGAGGGTTAGCGGGGGTCACAGATACGCAGTATTTT. The V gene is TRBV30, the J gene TRBJ2-3; TRBD2 matches at 9 bases. The trim removed 3 bases at V and 2 bases at J, leaving 6 bases unmatched. The CDR3 covers 15 residues. Germline-derived CDR1 and CDR2 are GTSNPN and SVGIG (reference sequence). Full variable domain (remainder filled in from reference TRBV30 and TRBJ2-3): SQTIHQWPATLVQPVGSPLSLECTVEGTSNPNLYWYRQAAGRGLQLLFYSVGIGQISSEVPQNLSASRPQDRQFILSSKKLLLSDSGFYLCAWRGLAGVTDTQYFGPGTRLTVL.

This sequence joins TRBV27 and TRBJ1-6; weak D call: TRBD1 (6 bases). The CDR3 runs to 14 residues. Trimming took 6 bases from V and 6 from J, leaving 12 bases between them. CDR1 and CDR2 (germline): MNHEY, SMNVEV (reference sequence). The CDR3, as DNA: TGTGCCAGCAGCACTGGACAGCTTAATTCACCCCTCCACTTT. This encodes CASSTGQLNSPLHF.

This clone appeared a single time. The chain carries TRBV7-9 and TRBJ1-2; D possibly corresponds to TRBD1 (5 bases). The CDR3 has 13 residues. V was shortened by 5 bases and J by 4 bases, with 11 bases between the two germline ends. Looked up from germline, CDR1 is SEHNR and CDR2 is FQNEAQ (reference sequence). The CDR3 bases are TGTGCCAGCAGCCCCGGGGGAGTCTATGGCTACACCTTC. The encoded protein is CASSPGGVYGYTF. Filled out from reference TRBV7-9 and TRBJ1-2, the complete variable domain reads DTGVSQNPRHKITKRGQNVTFRCDPISEHNRLYWYRQTLGQGPEFLTYFQNEAQLEKSRLLSDRFSAERPKGSFSTLEIQRTEQGDSAMYLCASSPGGVYGYTFGSGTRLTVV.